A selection of T cell receptor beta chains follows, all from one sample in a study of T-cell memory formation after mild COVID-19. TCRdb re-derived calls from the 5' RACE reads in MiXCR, one entry per CDR3 protein. Among roughly 400,000 distinct CDR3 sequences listed, more than 20% were seen once. Sequencing used PBMCs or a T cell subset sorted from them (not recorded which). The receptors come from an adult woman who had mild COVID-19 (a few samples of this study predate the infection). Cell type and time point are not known. Both conserved end residues are part of each CDR3. A D gene is named only where the DNA matches it firmly. Expanded clones are given a class, and other clones once, few, many or no size at all.

TRBV7-3,-,TRBD1,TRBJ2-1,CASSLPGQGSYNEQFF,TGTGCCAGCAGCTTACCGGGACAGGGGTCCTACAATGAGCAGTTCTTC
TRBV7-9,few,TRBD2,TRBJ2-5,CASSLRGGRETQYF,TGTGCCAGCAGCTTGCGGGGGGGCCGAGAGACCCAGTACTTC
TRBV4-2,many,-,TRBJ2-5,CASSPGSSGQETQYF,TGTGCCAGCAGCCCAGGGAGTTCGGGGCAAGAGACCCAGTACTTC
TRBV12-3/TRBV12-4,-,TRBD2,TRBJ2-5,CASSPWRGARTQYF,TGTGCCAGCAGTCCGTGGCGGGGGGCTCGGACCCAGTACTTC
TRBV6-5,-,-,TRBJ1-1,CASSYSRTANTEAFF,TGTGCCAGCAGTTACTCGAGGACGGCGAACACTGAAGCTTTCTTT
TRBV30,many,-,TRBJ2-7,CAWSGGHPYEQYF,TGTGCCTGGAGTGGAGGACACCCCTACGAGCAGTACTTC
TRBV20-1,-,-,TRBJ2-5,CNARVWGQETQYF,TGCAATGCTAGAGTATGGGGGCAAGAGACCCAGTACTTC
TRBV7-6,few,-,TRBJ2-2,CASSFGRNTGELFF,TGTGCCAGCAGTTTCGGACGGAACACCGGGGAGCTGTTTTTT
TRBV12-3/TRBV12-4,-,-,TRBJ2-4,CASSLTGVAKNIQYF,TGTGCCAGCAGTTTGACCGGTGTGGCCAAAAACATTCAGTACTTC
TRBV7-9,-,TRBD1,TRBJ1-6,CASSLRAGGSNSPLHF,TGTGCCAGCAGCTTAAGGGCAGGGGGATCGAATTCACCCCTCCACTTT
TRBV4-2,-,-,TRBJ1-2,CASSQDGGYTF,TGTGCCAGCAGCCAAGACGGTGGCTACACCTTC
TRBV6-1,-,-,TRBJ1-2,CASTRWGSDGYTF,TGTGCCAGCACCAGGTGGGGCAGTGATGGCTACACCTTC
TRBV6-2/TRBV6-3,-,-,TRBJ2-3,CASSYSTPHNTQYF,TGTGCCAGCAGTTACTCGACGCCGCACAATACGCAGTATTTT
TRBV10-3,-,-,TRBJ1-1,CAISESGGTKIAEAFF,TGTGCCATCAGTGAGTCGGGAGGTACCAAGATTGCTGAAGCTTTCTTT
TRBV5-6,-,-,TRBJ2-1,CASSGGGAAKNEQFF,TGTGCCAGCAGCGGCGGAGGGGCGGCCAAAAATGAGCAGTTCTTC
TRBV11-2,-,-,TRBJ1-1,CASSSPRGGTEAFF,TGTGCCAGCAGCTCACCCCGAGGGGGCACTGAAGCTTTCTTT
TRBV6-4,many,TRBD2,TRBJ2-1,CASSILAGDYNEQFF,TGTGCCAGCAGTATACTAGCGGGAGATTACAATGAGCAGTTCTTC
TRBV5-1,few,TRBD1,TRBJ1-1,CASGAGGYLFDTEAFF,TGCGCCAGCGGCGCAGGGGGCTACCTTTTTGACACTGAAGCTTTCTTT
TRBV5-1,-,-,TRBJ2-4,CATGHRNIQYF,TGCGCCACCGGGCATCGGAACATTCAGTACTTC
TRBV5-1,-,-,TRBJ2-5,CASSSDTPQETQYF,TGCGCCAGCAGTTCAGACACCCCCCAAGAGACCCAGTACTTC
TRBV20-1,few,-,TRBJ1-1,CSASFRDTEAFF,TGCAGTGCTAGTTTCAGGGACACTGAAGCTTTCTTT
TRBV7-2,-,TRBD2,TRBJ2-5,CASSLFSSAGGETQYF,TGTGCCAGCAGCTTATTCTCATCGGCGGGAGGAGAGACCCAGTACTTC
TRBV24-1,few,-,TRBJ1-2,CATLGQRGPSDYGYTF,TGTGCCACCCTGGGGCAGAGGGGCCCTAGTGACTATGGCTACACCTTC
TRBV7-8,-,TRBD1,TRBJ1-2,CASSLESGGVRYGYTF,TGTGCCAGCAGCTTAGAGTCAGGGGGCGTTCGATATGGCTACACCTTC
TRBV12-3/TRBV12-4,few,TRBD2,TRBJ2-3,CASSLARGGGGTDTQYF,TGTGCCAGCAGTTTAGCGCGGGGGGGCGGCGGCACAGATACGCAGTATTTT
TRBV5-5,many,TRBD2,TRBJ2-5,CASSIRAGGPETQYF,TGTGCCAGCAGCATAAGAGCGGGAGGGCCCGAGACCCAGTACTTC
TRBV7-3,few,-,TRBJ2-3,CASSLIPGGTDTQYF,TGTGCCAGCAGCTTAATCCCAGGGGGCACAGATACGCAGTATTTT
TRBV7-2,-,-,TRBJ2-5,CASSLAYWAGETQYF,TGTGCCAGCAGCTTAGCATACTGGGCGGGGGAGACCCAGTACTTC
TRBV11-2,-,-,TRBJ2-3,CASSLAPDRTDTQYF,TGTGCCAGCAGCTTAGCTCCGGACAGAACAGATACGCAGTATTTT
TRBV29-1,-,-,TRBJ2-7,CSGLVLSEQYF,TGCAGCGGCCTAGTGTTAAGCGAGCAGTACTTC
TRBV5-1,few,TRBD1,TRBJ2-2,CASSLVVQGSTTGELFF,TGCGCCAGCAGCTTGGTCGTACAGGGGAGTACCACCGGGGAGCTGTTTTTT
TRBV5-1,few,-,TRBJ1-1,CASSLVNPGGGTEAFF,TGCGCCAGCAGCTTGGTCAACCCGGGGGGTGGCACTGAAGCTTTCTTT
TRBV10-3,once,-,TRBJ2-7,CAISQGGEQYF,TGTGCCATCAGTCAGGGTGGCGAGCAGTACTTC
TRBV12-3/TRBV12-4,-,TRBD1,TRBJ2-1,CASSLALGQGPYNEQFF,TGTGCCAGCAGTTTAGCTTTGGGACAGGGCCCCTACAATGAGCAGTTCTTC
TRBV9,-,TRBD1,TRBJ1-1,CASSASRQGPLNTEAFF,TGTGCCAGCAGCGCCAGTCGACAGGGGCCATTGAACACTGAAGCTTTCTTT
TRBV6-1,-,TRBD1,TRBJ2-7,CASSGLGQGYEQYF,TGTGCCAGCAGTGGGCTGGGACAGGGCTACGAGCAGTACTTC
TRBV7-9,few,-,TRBJ2-5,CASSSFSGGLQETQYF,TGTGCCAGCAGCTCATTCAGCGGTGGACTCCAAGAGACCCAGTACTTC
TRBV9,-,-,TRBJ2-2,CASSDRVGTGELFF,TGTGCCAGCAGCGACAGGGTTGGCACCGGGGAGCTGTTTTTT
TRBV6-5,few,TRBD1,TRBJ2-2,CASSYSVQQGANTGELFF,TGTGCCAGCAGTTACTCTGTACAACAGGGGGCGAACACCGGGGAGCTGTTTTTT
TRBV5-8,many,TRBD2,TRBJ2-5,CASSFGGSSIGETQYF,TGTGCCAGCAGCTTCGGCGGGAGCTCAATAGGAGAGACCCAGTACTTC
TRBV2,-,TRBD1,TRBJ2-1,CASSEAGTGISYNEQFF,TGTGCCAGCAGTGAAGCGGGGACAGGGATCTCCTACAATGAGCAGTTCTTC
TRBV5-1,-,-,TRBJ1-1,CASSLDPGVGTEAFF,TGCGCCAGCAGCTTGGATCCGGGGGTGGGCACTGAAGCTTTCTTT
TRBV30,-,-,TRBJ2-7,CAWSLAALYEQYF,TGTGCCTGGAGTTTGGCCGCCCTGTACGAGCAGTACTTC
TRBV29-1,-,-,TRBJ2-5,CSVVSVRAQYF,TGCAGCGTTGTCTCGGTGAGGGCCCAGTACTTC
TRBV11-1,-,TRBD1,TRBJ2-6,CASSLRTGGTGANVLTF,TGTGCCAGCAGCCTCCGGACAGGGGGAACTGGGGCCAACGTCCTGACTTTC
TRBV7-6,-,-,TRBJ2-2,CASSHAQGLNTGELFF,TGTGCCAGCAGCCATGCCCAGGGACTGAACACCGGGGAGCTGTTTTTT
TRBV19,-,-,TRBJ2-3,CASSIAASPRTDTQYF,TGTGCCAGTAGTATAGCTGCTAGCCCCCGCACAGATACGCAGTATTTT
TRBV11-2,-,-,TRBJ1-2,CASSTLSQLFGYTF,TGTGCCAGCAGCACCCTCTCGCAACTTTTCGGCTACACCTTC
TRBV7-6,-,-,TRBJ2-2,CASSLAANSWGTGELFF,TGTGCCAGCAGCTTAGCGGCAAACTCTTGGGGGACCGGGGAGCTGTTTTTT
TRBV19,-,TRBD1,TRBJ2-5,CATQDRDSLQETQYF,TGTGCCACCCAAGACCGGGACAGTCTCCAAGAGACCCAGTACTTC
TRBV18,-,-,TRBJ2-1,CASSPQGRNEQFF,TGTGCCAGCTCACCACAGGGGAGGAATGAGCAGTTCTTC
TRBV4-1,-,-,TRBJ2-1,CASSQVRWGEQFF,TGCGCCAGCAGCCAAGTTCGGTGGGGTGAGCAGTTCTTC
TRBV7-9,-,TRBD1,TRBJ1-2,CASSSETGGRANYGYTF,TGTGCCAGCAGCTCTGAAACAGGGGGACGAGCTAACTATGGCTACACCTTC
TRBV7-2,few,-,TRBJ2-3,CASTVLTDTQYF,TGTGCCAGCACCGTTCTCACAGATACGCAGTATTTT
TRBV29-1,-,-,TRBJ2-2,CSGRDHANTGELFF,TGCAGCGGGAGGGACCATGCGAACACCGGGGAGCTGTTTTTT
TRBV5-1,-,TRBD2,TRBJ2-1,CASSQLATTSEQFF,TGCGCCAGCAGCCAACTAGCGACAACTAGTGAGCAGTTCTTC
TRBV29-1,few,TRBD1,TRBJ2-1,CSVEDHAGQGFNEQFF,TGCAGCGTTGAAGATCACGCGGGACAGGGCTTCAATGAGCAGTTCTTC